These 24 T cell receptor beta chains originate from one sample sequenced in a study of T-cell reconstitution after alpha-beta-depleted transplantation in children. Unique molecular identifiers featured in how the TCRbeta library was prepared. TCRdb ran MiXCR on the PCR reads and lists one entry per CDR3 protein. The sample lists about 360,000 distinct CDR3 sequences, 10% to 15% occurring once. The specimen comprised PBMCs, sampled from the stem cell graft. The receptor set was obtained from a human donor who donated a stem cell graft to a child with Fanconi anemia.

In nucleotides, the CDR3 is TGTGCCACGGGACTAGCGGGGTTACCAGGTAGCCAAGAGACCCAGTACTTC. Translating it yields CATGLAGLPGSQETQYF. The rearrangement links TRBV15 to TRBJ2-5, with 13 bases lining up with TRBD2. The CDR3 contains 17 residues. The V and J ends lost 9 bases and 1 base, in that order; junction bases with no gene match: 11. Germline assignment: CDR1 LNHNV and CDR2 YYDKDF (reference sequence).

As regards this clonotype: A read error is possible here, since a much larger clone lies one base away. It is likely a read error, because the conserved phenylalanine at the end of the CDR3 is missing. This chain links TRBV9 with TRBJ1-6, with D possibly TRBD1 on 6 matching bases. The CDR3 runs to 15 residues. Trimming shortened V by 4 bases and J by 7 bases, and 15 bases separated the two germline ends. The V gene's germline CDR1 is SGDLS and CDR2 YYNGEE. The CDR3 DNA follows: TGTGCCAGCAGCCCCGACCCCCAGGGGAATTCACCCCTCCACTGT. As protein: CASSPDPQGNSPLHC.

This clonotype appeared many times. This chain connects TRBV29-1 to TRBJ1-5; possible D gene TRBD1, 5 bases. Germline CDR1 and CDR2: SQVTM and ANQGSEA. This CDR3 is built from 13 residues. V was clipped by 4 bases and J by 3 bases, with 10 bases between them. The CDR3 region is CSVGGEFNQPQHF. CDR3 bases: TGCAGCGTTGGAGGGGAGTTCAATCAGCCCCAGCATTTT.

This clonotype was recorded many times. The chain employs TRBV4-3 and TRBJ2-3; D gene uncertain. This CDR3 contains 16 residues. Trimming removed 0 bases from V and 4 bases from J, with 14 bases in between. CDR1 LGHNA and CDR2 YSLEER come from the germline V gene. CDR3 nucleotides: TGCGCCAGCAGCCAAGAACCCCCGGCTCTCCCAGATACGCAGTATTTT. Translating gives CASSQEPPALPDTQYF.

This clonotype has a count of ten or more. Here the CDR3 reads CASSFEVYNEQFF. The CDR3 bases are TGCGCCAGCAGCTTCGAGGTCTACAATGAGCAGTTCTTC. This rearrangement joins TRBV5-1 to TRBJ2-1, with D unclear. V lost 2 bases and J 3 bases, leaving 6 bases between the germline ends. The CDR3 sequence is 13 residues long. Germline assignment: CDR1 SGHRS and CDR2 YFSETQ.

The chain is built from TRBV14 and TRBJ2-3; 7 bases are a match to TRBD1. The CDR3 contains 19 residues. The V gene's germline CDR1 is SGHDN and CDR2 FVKESK. Trimming took 0 bases from V and 4 from J; bases not matched to a gene: 16. CDR3 DNA: TGTGCCAGCAGCCAAGATCATAGGTGGGACAGTGTACCCCCAGATACGCAGTATTTT. Protein sequence: CASSQDHRWDSVPPDTQYF.

The sample holds many counts of this clonotype. The rearrangement links TRBV28 to TRBJ1-1; TRBD1 is a possible D gene (6 bases). Germline CDR1 MDHEN, CDR2 SYDVKM. The CDR3 is 15 amino acids. Trimming took 2 bases from V and 6 from J, leaving 16 bases between them. The CDR3 protein is CASSLVQGTTPEAFF. In nucleotides, the CDR3 is TGTGCCAGCAGTTTAGTGCAGGGGACGACCCCTGAAGCTTTCTTT.

This clonotype appeared a few times. The V gene is TRBV5-6, the J gene TRBJ1-6, with 7 bases matching TRBD1. Germline values: CDR1 SGHDT, CDR2 YYEEEE. This CDR3 has 17 residues. V dropped 3 bases and J dropped 4; count of bases not matched to a gene: 10. The CDR3 spells CASSSGQSGDYNSPLHF. The CDR3 nucleotides are TGTGCCAGCAGCTCGGGACAGTCCGGGGATTATAATTCACCCCTCCACTTT.

This clonotype was found a few times. This sequence joins TRBV7-9 and TRBJ1-1; 7 bases are shared with TRBD1. The trim removed 4 bases at V and 5 bases at J, leaving 7 bases unmatched. CDR1 is SEHNR, CDR2 FQNEAQ, per germline (reference sequence). The CDR3 length is 14 residues. Here the CDR3 reads CASSSSTGRTEAFF. The CDR3 coding sequence is TGTGCCAGCAGCTCCTCGACAGGGCGAACTGAAGCTTTCTTT.

This clonotype showed up just a few times. The rearrangement links TRBV3-1 to TRBJ2-1, with TRBD2 matching 11 bases. The germline gives CDR1 LGHDT, CDR2 YNNKEL (reference sequence). The V segment lost 1 base and the J segment 7 bases; nucleotides outside the gene matches: 3. This CDR3 spans 15 amino acids. The CDR3 nucleotides are TGTGCCAGCAGCCAAGTGGCTAGCGGGGGGAATGAGCAGTTCTTC. This encodes CASSQVASGGNEQFF.

The chain links TRBV3-1 to TRBJ2-7; 11 nucleotides match TRBD2. The CDR3 has 14 residues. V dropped 4 bases and J dropped 3; count of bases not matched to a gene: 2. Germline CDR1 and CDR2: LGHDT and YNNKEL (reference sequence). DNA for the CDR3: TGTGCCAGCAGCCGCGGACTAGCGGGCTACGAGCAGTACGTC. This sequence encodes CASSRGLAGYEQYV.

The chain combines TRBV10-3 with TRBJ2-7; TRBD2 might be the D (5 bases). Trimming cost V 2 bases and J 10 bases, with 24 bases left between them. This CDR3 is 16 amino acids long. The germline CDR1 and CDR2 sequences are ENHRY and SYGVKD. CDR3 DNA: TGTGCCATCAGTGAGGTGGGAGAGGGTCGACCTGGCCGCCAGTACTTC. Translation: CAISEVGEGRPGRQYF.

This clonotype was detected a few times. The rearrangement uses TRBV29-1 and TRBJ1-2, with 8 bases fitting TRBD1. From germline, CDR1 is SQVTM and CDR2 ANQGSEA. There are 12 residues in the CDR3. The ends lost 6 bases at V and 3 bases at J; junction bases unmatched: 3. The CDR3 spells CSVAGGDYGYTF. As DNA, the CDR3 is TGCAGCGTGGCAGGGGGCGACTATGGCTACACCTTC.

The chain combines TRBV29-1 with TRBJ2-3; D call uncertain. Trimming cost V 7 bases and J 6 bases, with 11 bases left between them. CDR1 SQVTM and CDR2 ANQGSEA come from the germline V gene. The CDR3 is made up of 11 amino acids. The CDR3 DNA reads as TGCAGCGCTGGGAACGGGGATACGCAGTATTTT. The encoded protein is CSAGNGDTQYF.

This clonotype was found a few times. The gene calls are TRBV27 and TRBJ1-1, with D tentatively TRBD1 (6 bases). This CDR3 comprises 15 residues. Per germline, CDR1 MNHEY and CDR2 SMNVEV (reference sequence). Between the trimmed V and J ends, which lost 6 bases and 8 bases, there was a span of 22 bases. In nucleotides, the CDR3 is TGTGCCAGCAGCAGGGTCTTGACTGGGACATCAGAAGCTTTCTTT. This translates into CASSRVLTGTSEAFF.

This clonotype was seen more than once but under ten times. The rearrangement joins TRBV29-1 to TRBJ2-6; tentative D call: TRBD2 (6 bases). V was trimmed by 3 bases and J by 2 bases, leaving 8 bases between them. The CDR3 runs 14 residues. CDR1 SQVTM and CDR2 ANQGSEA come from the germline V gene. The CDR3 loop reads CSVDAGPGANVLTF. In DNA, the CDR3 is TGCAGCGTTGATGCGGGGCCTGGGGCCAACGTCCTGACTTTC.

This clonotype was seen many times. This chain uses TRBV7-2 with TRBJ2-3, with D possibly TRBD2 on 6 matching bases. The V end lost 5 bases, the J end lost 7 bases, and 16 bases lay between the germline ends. The CDR3 runs 14 residues. The germline V gene encodes CDR1 SGHTA and CDR2 FQGNSA. CDR3 protein: CASSPRGSGYTQYF. The CDR3 bases are TGTGCCAGCAGCCCCCGGGGTAGCGGATATACGCAGTATTTT.

The gene calls are TRBV10-2 and TRBJ1-5; D is unclear. Trimming left V 0 bases short and J 5 bases short, with 8 bases between. There are 14 residues in the CDR3. Germline assignment: CDR1 WSHSY and CDR2 SAAADI. The CDR3, as DNA: TGCGCCAGCAGTGAGTCGAGTGGGGATCAGCCCCAGCATTTT. Translating it yields CASSESSGDQPQHF.

The CDR3 sequence is CASSATRSGNTIYF. DNA of the CDR3: TGCGCCAGCAGCGCCACCCGCTCTGGAAACACCATATATTTT. The gene calls are TRBV4-3 and TRBJ1-3; no reliable D call. Between the trimmed V and J ends, which lost 5 bases and 0 bases, there was a span of 8 bases. Germline CDR1 LGHNA, CDR2 YSLEER. The CDR3 sequence is 14 residues long.

This sequence joins TRBV5-1 and TRBJ1-1; TRBD1 matches 9 bases. This CDR3 is 14 amino acids long. V shed 9 bases, J shed 5 bases, and the junction held 11 bases outside the gene matches. Germline V lookup: CDR1 SGHRS, CDR2 YFSETQ. The CDR3, as DNA: TGCGCCACCCGAAGGGGGACAGGGATTACTGAAGCTTTCTTT. As protein: CATRRGTGITEAFF. Combining the CDR3 with reference TRBV5-1 and TRBJ1-1 gives the whole variable domain KAGVTQTPRYLIKTRGQQVTLSCSPISGHRSVSWYQQTPGQGLQFLFEYFSETQRNKGNFPGRFSGRQFSNSRSEMNVSTLELGDSALYLCATRRGTGITEAFFGQGTRLTVV.

This clonotype showed up many times. This chain uses TRBV9 with TRBJ1-2, with 9 bases matching TRBD1. Germline V gene sequence: CDR1 SGDLS, CDR2 YYNGEE. The junction had 14 bases not matched to a gene; V was cut back by 7 bases and J by 7 bases. This CDR3 contains 15 residues. The CDR3 DNA follows: TGTGCCAGCTCATCGTCCCTAACAGGGGGCTCTGGCTACACCTTC. Amino acid sequence: CASSSSLTGGSGYTF.

This clonotype was found many times. CDR3 in DNA: TGCGCCAGCAGCCTGACTGGGACAGTCCACGAGCAGTACTTC. Translating gives CASSLTGTVHEQYF. J is TRBJ2-7 and V is TRBV5-1; 7 bases map to TRBD1. The J segment lost 5 bases and the V segment lost 4 bases, leaving 9 bases of the junction unmatched. The CDR3 loop spans 14 amino acids. CDR1 is SGHRS, CDR2 YFSETQ, per germline.

This clonotype was counted only a few times. The V call is TRBV10-3, the J call TRBJ2-7; 11 bases match TRBD1. V shed 6 bases, J shed 5 bases, and the junction held 6 bases outside the gene matches. CDR3 size: 14 residues. The germline CDR1 and CDR2 sequences are ENHRY and SYGVKD. The CDR3 sequence: CAISRDRGYHEQYV. The CDR3 nucleotides are TGTGCCATCAGCCGGGACAGGGGGTACCACGAGCAGTACGTC.

This clonotype was observed a few times. The V call is TRBV4-3, the J call TRBJ2-5; 7 bases match TRBD2. Per the germline V gene, CDR1 is LGHNA and CDR2 is YSLEER. This CDR3 has 15 amino acids. V shed 4 bases, J shed 3 bases, and the junction held 8 bases outside the gene matches. CDR3 DNA sequence: TGCGCCAGCAGCCTCACTTGGAGCGGGGAAGAGACCCAGTACTTC. It translates to CASSLTWSGEETQYF.